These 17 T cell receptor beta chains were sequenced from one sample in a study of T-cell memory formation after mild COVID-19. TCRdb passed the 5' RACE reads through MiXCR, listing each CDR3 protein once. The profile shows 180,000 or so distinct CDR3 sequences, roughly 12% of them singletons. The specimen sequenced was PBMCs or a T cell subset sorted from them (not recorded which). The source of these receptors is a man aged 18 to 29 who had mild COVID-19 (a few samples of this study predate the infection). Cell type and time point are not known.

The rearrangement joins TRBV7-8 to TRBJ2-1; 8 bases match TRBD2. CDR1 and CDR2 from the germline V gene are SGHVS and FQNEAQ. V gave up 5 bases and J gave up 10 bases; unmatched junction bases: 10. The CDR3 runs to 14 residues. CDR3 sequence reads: CASSPRTSSKEQFF. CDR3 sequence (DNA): TGTGCCAGCAGCCCACGGACTAGCTCCAAGGAGCAGTTCTTC.

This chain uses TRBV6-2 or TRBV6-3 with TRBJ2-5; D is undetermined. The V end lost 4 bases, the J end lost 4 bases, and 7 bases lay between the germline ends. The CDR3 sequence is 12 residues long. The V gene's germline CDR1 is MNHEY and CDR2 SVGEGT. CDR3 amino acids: CASSSKRETQYF. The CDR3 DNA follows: TGTGCCAGCAGTTCGAAGCGAGAGACCCAGTACTTC.

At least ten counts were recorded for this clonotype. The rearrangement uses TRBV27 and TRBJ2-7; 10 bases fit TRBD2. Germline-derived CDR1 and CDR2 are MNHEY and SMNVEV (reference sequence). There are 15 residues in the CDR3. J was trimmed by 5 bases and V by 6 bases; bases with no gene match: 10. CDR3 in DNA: TGTGCCAGCAGGCTAGCGGGGGCCAGCGATCACGAGCAGTACTTC. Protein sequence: CASRLAGASDHEQYF.

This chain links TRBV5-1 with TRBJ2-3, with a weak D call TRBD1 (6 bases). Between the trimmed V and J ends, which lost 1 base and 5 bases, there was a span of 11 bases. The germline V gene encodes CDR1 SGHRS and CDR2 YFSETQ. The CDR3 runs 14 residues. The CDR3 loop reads CASSLRIGGDTQYF. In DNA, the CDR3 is TGCGCCAGCAGCTTGAGAATAGGGGGAGATACGCAGTATTTT.

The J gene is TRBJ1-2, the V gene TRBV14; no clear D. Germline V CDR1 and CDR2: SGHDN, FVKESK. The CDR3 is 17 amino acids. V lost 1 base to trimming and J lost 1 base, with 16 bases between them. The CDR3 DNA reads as TGTGCCAGCAGCCAAGCTGCAGGATCAACAATTAACTATGGCTACACCTTC. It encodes CASSQAAGSTINYGYTF.

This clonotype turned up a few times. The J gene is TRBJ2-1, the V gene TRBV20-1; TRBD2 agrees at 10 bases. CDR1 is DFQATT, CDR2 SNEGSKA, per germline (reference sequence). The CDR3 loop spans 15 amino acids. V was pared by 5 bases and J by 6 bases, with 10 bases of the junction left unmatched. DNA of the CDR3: TGCAGTGCTCCAATAGCGGGGGGAGGGGCCAATGAGCAGTTCTTC. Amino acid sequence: CSAPIAGGGANEQFF.

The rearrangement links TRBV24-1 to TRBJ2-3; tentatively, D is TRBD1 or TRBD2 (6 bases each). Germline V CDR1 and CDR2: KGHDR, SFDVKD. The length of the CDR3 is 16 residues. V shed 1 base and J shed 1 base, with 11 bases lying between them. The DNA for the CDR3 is TGTGCCACCAGTGATTTTACGGGGGCGCGCACAGATACGCAGTATTTT. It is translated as CATSDFTGARTDTQYF.

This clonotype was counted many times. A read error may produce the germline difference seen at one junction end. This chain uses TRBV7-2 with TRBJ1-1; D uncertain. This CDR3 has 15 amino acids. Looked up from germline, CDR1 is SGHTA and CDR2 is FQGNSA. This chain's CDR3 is CASSLAPIKNTEAFF. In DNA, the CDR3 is TGTGCCAGCAGCCTAGCCCCGATCAAGAACACTGAAGCTTTCTTT. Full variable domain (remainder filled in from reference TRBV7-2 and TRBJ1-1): GAGVSQSPSNKVTEKGKDVELRCDPISGHTALYWYRQSLGQGLEFLIYFQGNSAPDKSGLPSDRFSAERTGGSVSTLTIQRTQQEDSAVYLCASSLAPIKNTEAFFGQGTRLTVV.

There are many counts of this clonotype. The CDR3 loop is CASSQDPTSGKETQYF. As DNA, the CDR3 is TGTGCCAGCAGCCAAGATCCCACTAGCGGGAAAGAGACCCAGTACTTC. V usage is TRBV4-2 and J usage is TRBJ2-5, with 10 bases matching TRBD2. The length of the CDR3 is 16 residues. Trimming took 0 bases from V and 3 from J; bases not matched to a gene: 4. Germline CDR1 reads LGHNA; CDR2 reads YNFKEQ.

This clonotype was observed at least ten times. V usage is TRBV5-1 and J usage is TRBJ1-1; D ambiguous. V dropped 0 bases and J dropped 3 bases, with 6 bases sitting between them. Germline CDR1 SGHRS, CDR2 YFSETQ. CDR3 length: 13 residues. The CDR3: CASSLDPDTEAFF. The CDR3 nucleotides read TGCGCCAGCAGCTTGGATCCTGACACTGAAGCTTTCTTT.

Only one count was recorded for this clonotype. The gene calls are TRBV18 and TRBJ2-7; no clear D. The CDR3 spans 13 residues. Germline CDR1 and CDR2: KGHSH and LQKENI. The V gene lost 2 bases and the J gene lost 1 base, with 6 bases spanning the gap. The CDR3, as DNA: TGTGCCAGCTCACCATCGCAATCCTACGAGCAGTACGTC. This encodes CASSPSQSYEQYV.

Here the CDR3 reads CASSTPLGGAIQYF. CDR3 DNA sequence: TGTGCCAGCAGTACCCCGTTGGGGGGGGCCATTCAGTACTTC. V and J are TRBV6-5 and TRBJ2-4, with D possibly matching TRBD2 (7 bases). V was cut by 5 bases and J by 9 bases, with 17 bases left in between. In germline, CDR1 is MNHEY, CDR2 SVGAGI. The CDR3 runs to 14 residues.

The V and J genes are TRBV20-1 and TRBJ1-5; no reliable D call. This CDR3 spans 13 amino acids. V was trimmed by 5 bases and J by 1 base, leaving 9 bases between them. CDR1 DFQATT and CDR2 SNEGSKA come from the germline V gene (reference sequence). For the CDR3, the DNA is TGCAGTGCTGGAGGGCGCAGCAATCAGCCCCAGCATTTT. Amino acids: CSAGGRSNQPQHF.

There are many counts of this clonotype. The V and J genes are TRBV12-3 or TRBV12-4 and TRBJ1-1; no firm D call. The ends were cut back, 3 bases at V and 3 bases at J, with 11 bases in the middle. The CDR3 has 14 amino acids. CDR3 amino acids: CASSFRAADTEAFF. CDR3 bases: TGTGCCAGCAGTTTTAGGGCAGCAGACACTGAAGCTTTCTTT.

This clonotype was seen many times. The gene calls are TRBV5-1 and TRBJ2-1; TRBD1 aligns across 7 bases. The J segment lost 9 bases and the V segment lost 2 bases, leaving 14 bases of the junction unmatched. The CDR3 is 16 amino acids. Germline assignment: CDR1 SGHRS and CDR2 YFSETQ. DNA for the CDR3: TGCGCCAGCAGCTTTACCGGGACAGATAGATTCGGTGAGCAGTTCTTC. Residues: CASSFTGTDRFGEQFF. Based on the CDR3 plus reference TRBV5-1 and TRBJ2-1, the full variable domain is KAGVTQTPRYLIKTRGQQVTLSCSPISGHRSVSWYQQTPGQGLQFLFEYFSETQRNKGNFPGRFSGRQFSNSRSEMNVSTLELGDSALYLCASSFTGTDRFGEQFFGPGTRLTVL.

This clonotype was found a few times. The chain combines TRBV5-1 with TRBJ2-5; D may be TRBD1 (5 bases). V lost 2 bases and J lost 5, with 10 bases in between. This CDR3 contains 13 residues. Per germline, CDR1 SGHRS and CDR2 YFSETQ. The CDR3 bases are TGCGCCAGCAGCTTACTTCCAGGGGAGACCCAGTACTTC. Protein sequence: CASSLLPGETQYF.

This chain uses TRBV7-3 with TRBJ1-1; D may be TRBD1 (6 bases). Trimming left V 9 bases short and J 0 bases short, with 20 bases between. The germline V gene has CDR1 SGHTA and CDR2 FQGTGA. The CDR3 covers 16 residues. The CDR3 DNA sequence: TGTGCCAGGGTTCGCGAAGAGGGGGTCCTGAACACTGAAGCTTTCTTT. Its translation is CARVREEGVLNTEAFF.